Presented here are 4 T cell receptor beta chains from one specimen sequenced in a study of OX40 agonist ivuxolimab in advanced cancers. TCRdb keeps only in-frame clones here, not all; method: immunoSEQ multiplex PCR. The table lists fewer than 50,000 clones, around 92% of them singletons, with roughly 0.53% in the top ten. The material sequenced was CD4+ or CD8+ T cells sorted from blood, taken in a trial of the OX40 agonist ivuxolimab. These receptors all come from an adult with an advanced solid tumor such as melanoma, head and neck, liver or kidney cancer.

V gene TRBV10-3 combines with J gene TRBJ2-7; the D gene could be TRBD1 or TRBD2 (5 bases each). Germline V CDR1 and CDR2: ENHRY, SYGVKD. This CDR3 is 13 amino acids long. Trimming stripped 7 bases from V and 9 bases from J, with 19 bases between. This CDR3 is CAIKGTASPGQYF. The CDR3 DNA is TGTGCCATCAAGGGGACGGCCTCTCCTGGGCAGTACTTC.

The genes are TRBV7-9 and TRBJ2-7, with D perhaps matching TRBD2 (5 bases). This CDR3 is built from 14 residues. Germline V CDR1 and CDR2: SEHNR, FQNEAQ (reference sequence). The V and J ends lost 4 bases and 0 bases respectively, with 10 bases between them. This CDR3 reads CASSSTGISYEQYF. The DNA for the CDR3 is TGTGCCAGCAGCTCAACCGGGATCTCCTACGAGCAGTACTTC.

The chain has TRBV4-2 and TRBJ2-1; 7 positions match TRBD2. CDR3 length equals 15 residues. Germline-derived CDR1 and CDR2 are LGHNA and YNFKEQ. V gave up 0 bases and J gave up 7 bases; unmatched junction bases: 6. CDR3 sequence: CASSQEAGWENEQFF. DNA of the CDR3: TGTGCCAGCAGCCAAGAAGCGGGGTGGGAAAATGAGCAGTTCTTC.

The chain uses TRBV5-6 and TRBJ2-2; possibly TRBD1 for D (5 bases). The CDR3 has 14 residues. V was shortened by 4 bases and J by 3 bases, with 10 bases between the two germline ends. The V gene's germline CDR1 is SGHDT and CDR2 YYEEEE. The CDR3, as DNA: TGTGCCAGCAGCCCGGACACGTACACCGGGGAGCTGTTTTTT. It is translated as CASSPDTYTGELFF.